This note documents a single T cell receptor beta chain sequence. The target antigen is unknown. TRB was amplified by touch-down multiplex PCR, primer pools A and B combined. Reprocessing the multiplex PCR reads, TCRdb reports a single entry for every CDR3 protein and omits DNA. The sample yields about 12,000 distinct CDR3 sequences, of which the top ten take up approximately 3%. This sample is part of a study of T cell clusters in autoimmune cytopenias. The study, taken as a whole, reports: No experiment has yet validated the function of the T cell clusters defined in silico.

TRB amplification used roughly 250 ng of peripheral blood genomic DNA. CDR3 length equals 16 residues. Germline V CDR1 and CDR2: MNHNY, SVGAGI (reference sequence). The TCR comes from a human donor with an autoimmune cytopenia or autoimmune hepatitis (not recorded which). The material sequenced was peripheral blood. J is TRBJ2-5 and V is TRBV6-6; TCRdb gives TRBD1 as the D gene, but with no DNA this cannot be confirmed. CDR3 residues: CASSYRGQGKMETQYF.